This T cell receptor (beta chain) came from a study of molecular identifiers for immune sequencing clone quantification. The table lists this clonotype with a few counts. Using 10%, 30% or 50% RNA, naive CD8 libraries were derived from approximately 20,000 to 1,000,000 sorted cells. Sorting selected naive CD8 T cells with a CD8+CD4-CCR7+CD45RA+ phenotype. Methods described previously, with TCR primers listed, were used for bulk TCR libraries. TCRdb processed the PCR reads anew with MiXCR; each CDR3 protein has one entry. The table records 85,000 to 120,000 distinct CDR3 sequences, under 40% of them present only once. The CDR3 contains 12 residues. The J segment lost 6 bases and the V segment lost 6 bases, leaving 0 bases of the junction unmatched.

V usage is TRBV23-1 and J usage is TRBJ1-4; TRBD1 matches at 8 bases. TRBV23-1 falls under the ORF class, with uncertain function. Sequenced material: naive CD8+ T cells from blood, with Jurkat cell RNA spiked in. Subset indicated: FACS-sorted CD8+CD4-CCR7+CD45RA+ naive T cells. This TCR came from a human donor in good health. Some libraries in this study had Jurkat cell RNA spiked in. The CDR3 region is CASRTGDEKLFF. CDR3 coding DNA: TGCGCCAGCAGGACAGGGGATGAAAAACTGTTTTTT.